Given below is one T cell receptor beta chain in context. CDR3 length: 15 residues. J lost 1 base, V lost 6 bases, and 6 bases had no gene match. The V gene's germline CDR1 is SQVTM and CDR2 ANQGSEA. The record originates from a study of T cells in Graves' hyperthyroidism and ophthalmopathy. Together with thyroid ultrasound, orbital computed tomography, serum thyroxine and TRAb, clinical symptoms were used for diagnoses. From RNA transcripts, TCR beta CDR3 regions were amplified. TCR CDR3 regions were first amplified by RT-PCR with HTBI primers. MiXCR was run by TCRdb on the multiplex PCR reads, yielding one entry per CDR3 protein. Here the sample spans 300,000 to 450,000 distinct CDR3 sequences, more than 12% being singletons.

Sequencing was carried out using blood. This sequence joins TRBV29-1 and TRBJ2-1; the match to TRBD2 covers 10 bases. The sequence was collected from a woman aged 25 to 45 with Graves' hyperthyroidism. CDR3 loop: CSVGLTSGSYNEQFF. In DNA form, the CDR3 reads TGCAGCGTGGGCCTGACTAGCGGGTCCTACAATGAGCAGTTCTTC.